This T cell receptor beta chain was documented in a study of shared clonotypes between healthy human individuals. Here immunoSEQ multiplex PCR was the method, and the copy in TCRdb shows in-frame clones only, minus some. Of 2.3 million or so clones in the sample, approximately 93% are singletons; the top ten hold about 0.39%. CDR3 length: 15 amino acids. V shed 2 bases and J shed 6 bases, with 14 bases lying between them. Germline-derived CDR1 and CDR2 are SGHKS and YYEKEE (reference sequence). The origin of this receptor is a man in his late teens or twenties in good health. Some clones in this sample may be carry-over from other donors' samples. The rearrangement links TRBV5-5 to TRBJ2-2; D possibly matches TRBD1 or TRBD2 (6 bases each). The sequenced sample was naive CD4+ T cells from PBMCs. Subset in this sample: CD45RA+ positively selected. The CDR3 bases are TGTGCCAGCAGCTTACAGGGTGGAGGGGCCGGGGAGCTGTTTTTT. It codes for CASSLQGGGAGELFF.